The next 26 T cell receptor beta chains were all read from a single sample in a study of T cell repertoires in cytomegalovirus infection. Each CDR3 protein is one row after TCRdb ran MiXCR on the reads. Of some 800,000 distinct CDR3 sequences detected, roughly 28% appear once; the ten largest clones hold less than 15%. The antigens of these receptors remain unknown. The sample was cultured CD8+ T cells from PBMCs, taken from culture after CMV antigen stimulation. These receptors all stem from a human donor in good health (CMV status not recorded). Some clones in this sample may be carry-over from other donors' samples.

The chain has TRBV13 and TRBJ2-5; 9 bases are a match to TRBD1. V shed 7 bases and J 6 bases; nucleotides not matched to a gene: 6. The germline CDR1 and CDR2 sequences are PRHDT and FYEKMQ (reference sequence). The CDR3 runs to 13 residues. CDR3 amino acids: CASTPDRGQTQYF. The CDR3 DNA reads TGTGCCAGCACCCCGGACAGGGGCCAGACCCAGTACTTC.

The chain is built from TRBV6-2 or TRBV6-3 and TRBJ2-1; 10 bases fit TRBD2. The CDR3 extends over 17 amino acids. Germline V gives CDR1 MNHEY, CDR2 SVGEGT. V trimming: 0 bases; J trimming: 4 bases; junction bases outside the gene matches: 6. This CDR3 is CASSYSKASGGYNEQFF. The CDR3 coding sequence is TGTGCCAGCAGTTACTCGAAGGCTAGCGGGGGTTACAATGAGCAGTTCTTC.

The V call is TRBV5-1, the J call TRBJ2-7, with a tentative D call TRBD2 (6 bases). The germline V gene has CDR1 SGHRS and CDR2 YFSETQ. CDR3 size: 15 residues. Trimming cost V 0 bases and J 2 bases, with 12 bases left between them. This CDR3 reads CASSLASGGAYEQYF. The CDR3 DNA is TGCGCCAGCAGCTTGGCCTCTGGAGGGGCCTACGAGCAGTACTTC. The full variable domain, its missing parts supplied by reference TRBV5-1 and TRBJ2-7, is KAGVTQTPRYLIKTRGQQVTLSCSPISGHRSVSWYQQTPGQGLQFLFEYFSETQRNKGNFPGRFSGRQFSNSRSEMNVSTLELGDSALYLCASSLASGGAYEQYFGPGTRLTVT.

The chain uses TRBV7-9 and TRBJ2-7, with D uncertain. V was pared by 5 bases and J by 3 bases, with 11 bases between. Germline V gene lookup returns CDR1 SEHNR and CDR2 FQNEAQ (reference sequence). CDR3 length: 13 residues. CDR3 protein: CASSLGWNYEQYV. The DNA for the CDR3 is TGTGCCAGCAGCCTAGGGTGGAACTACGAGCAGTACGTC.

Many counts were recorded for this clonotype. Given a much more abundant clone one base away, this may be a read error. This chain links TRBV7-2 with TRBJ2-3, with a tentative D call TRBD1 (5 bases). Looked up from germline, CDR1 is SGHTA and CDR2 is FQGNSA. Trimming shortened V by 5 bases and J by 1 base, and 10 bases separated the two germline ends. The CDR3 runs to 14 residues. CDR3 loop: CASSARQRTDTQYF. DNA of the CDR3: TGTGCCAGCAGCGCCCGACAGCGCACAGATACGCAGTATTTT. Supplemented by reference TRBV7-2 and TRBJ2-3, the full variable domain reads GAGVSQSPSNKVTEKGKDVELRCDPISGHTALYWYRQSLGQGLEFLIYFQGNSAPDKSGLPSDRFSAERTGGSVSTLTIQRTQQEDSAVYLCASSARQRTDTQYFGPGTRLTVL.

This clonotype was observed a handful of times. V is TRBV7-6 and J is TRBJ1-1, with a weak D call TRBD1 (6 bases). With 4 bases removed from V and 4 bases from J, the gap between germline ends came to 19 bases. This CDR3 spans 16 amino acids. Germline assignment: CDR1 SGHVS and CDR2 FNYEAQ. This chain's CDR3 is CASSSVLQGWGTEAFF. DNA of the CDR3: TGTGCCAGCAGCTCTGTATTACAGGGCTGGGGCACTGAAGCTTTCTTT.

J is TRBJ2-1 and V is TRBV6-5; 16 nucleotides line up with TRBD2. The CDR3 spans 20 residues. Trimming cost V 0 bases and J 7 bases; bases outside gene matches: 12. From germline, CDR1 is MNHEY and CDR2 SVGAGI. CDR3 DNA sequence: TGTGCCAGCAGTTACTCTGTCCCGGGACTAGCGGGGGGGCATTTTAATGAGCAGTTCTTC. This encodes CASSYSVPGLAGGHFNEQFF.

This chain uses TRBV4-3 with TRBJ2-1, with unresolved D. The germline V gene has CDR1 LGHNA and CDR2 YSLEER. This CDR3 is built from 15 residues. Trimming stripped 0 bases from V and 8 bases from J, with 14 bases between. Written as DNA, the CDR3 is TGCGCCAGCAGCCAAGAGGAGAGCCAGAAAGATGAGCAGTTCTTC. It is translated as CASSQEESQKDEQFF.

The chain joins TRBV6-1 to TRBJ2-1; the D gene is possibly TRBD2 (6 bases). Per germline, CDR1 MNHNS and CDR2 SASEGT. This CDR3 spans 16 amino acids. The V end lost 3 bases, the J end lost 0 bases, and 12 bases lay between the germline ends. CDR3 in amino acids: CASSERRESSYNEQFF. The CDR3 DNA follows: TGTGCCAGCAGTGAGAGGAGGGAGAGCTCCTACAATGAGCAGTTCTTC.

This clonotype was seen repeatedly, ten times or more. The gene calls are TRBV7-9 and TRBJ1-6, with 7 bases identical to TRBD1. CDR1 SEHNR and CDR2 FQNEAQ come from the germline V gene (reference sequence). V trimming: 5 bases; J trimming: 10 bases; junction bases outside the gene matches: 8. This CDR3 has 14 residues. CDR3 loop: CASSPGQSRSPLHF. In DNA, the CDR3 is TGTGCCAGCAGCCCGGGACAGTCCAGGTCACCCCTCCACTTT.

The rearrangement links TRBV18 to TRBJ1-4, with D possibly TRBD1 on 6 matching bases. CDR1 and CDR2 (germline): KGHSH, LQKENI. The V end was cut by 0 bases, the J end by 6 bases, with 11 bases between. This CDR3 contains 15 residues. DNA for the CDR3: TGTGCCAGCTCACCACCCGACAGGTGGGATGAAAAACTGTTTTTT. It encodes CASSPPDRWDEKLFF.

This clonotype was observed at least ten times. CDR3 in amino acids: CASSYPTGQGATGGNGYNEQFF. For the CDR3, the DNA is TGTGCCAGCAGTTACCCTACTGGACAGGGGGCTACCGGGGGGAACGGCTACAATGAGCAGTTCTTC. The gene calls are TRBV6-2 or TRBV6-3 and TRBJ2-1; 11 positions agree with TRBD1. V trimming: 2 bases; J trimming: 3 bases; junction bases outside the gene matches: 21. The CDR3 loop spans 22 amino acids. The germline V gene encodes CDR1 MNHEY and CDR2 SVGEGT.

This clonotype was observed a few times. This chain uses TRBV19 with TRBJ1-1; the D gene is possibly TRBD1 (5 bases). The CDR3 is 15 residues long. V lost 9 bases to trimming and J lost 1 base, with 18 bases between them. Germline CDR1 is LNHDA and CDR2 is SQIVND (reference sequence). CDR3 in amino acids: CASRAPGVRNTEAFF. In DNA form, the CDR3 reads TGTGCCAGCCGTGCCCCGGGGGTAAGGAACACTGAAGCTTTCTTT.

The chain employs TRBV7-9 and TRBJ2-7; D is unresolved. There are 12 residues in the CDR3. CDR1 and CDR2 from the germline V gene are SEHNR and FQNEAQ (reference sequence). Here the CDR3 DNA reads TGTGCCAGCAGCTTAGCTTCCGGTGCGCTCCACGTC. It encodes CASSLASGALHV.

This clonotype has ten or more counts. This sequence joins TRBV7-2 and TRBJ2-1; maybe TRBD1 (6 bases). CDR1 is SGHTA and CDR2 is FQGNSA in the germline V gene. Trimming left V 4 bases short and J 1 base short, with 14 bases between. The CDR3 sequence is 16 residues long. CDR3 in DNA: TGTGCCAGCAGCTCCGGGGTGGGACAATCCTACAATGAGCAGTTCTTC. Protein product: CASSSGVGQSYNEQFF.

The rearrangement uses TRBV10-3 and TRBJ2-4; weak D call: TRBD2 (6 bases). CDR3 length: 13 residues. V was trimmed by 1 base and J by 11 bases, leaving 12 bases between them. Germline CDR1 ENHRY, CDR2 SYGVKD. The CDR3 bases are TGTGCCATCAGTGAGTGGTCCGGGAGCGTTCAGTACTTC. This sequence encodes CAISEWSGSVQYF.

Here the CDR3 DNA reads TGTGCCAGCAGCTTTCCGGGACAGGGAGGCCGGGAGCAGTTCTTC. This sequence encodes CASSFPGQGGREQFF. The rearrangement links TRBV7-3 to TRBJ2-1; TRBD1 matches 9 bases. Germline V lookup: CDR1 SGHTA, CDR2 FQGTGA. V lost 3 bases to trimming and J lost 10 bases; unmatched junction nucleotides: 10. CDR3 length: 15 residues.

This chain joins TRBV6-8 and TRBJ1-4; D is ambiguous. Germline loops: CDR1 MNHGY, CDR2 SAAAGT. The CDR3 loop spans 12 amino acids. V was cut by 7 bases and J by 6 bases, with 9 bases left in between. CDR3 sequence reads: CASNGQDEKLFF. The CDR3 DNA reads TGTGCCAGCAACGGGCAGGATGAAAAACTGTTTTTT.

The V and J genes are TRBV7-8 and TRBJ1-1; D may be TRBD1 (5 bases). The CDR3 spans 15 residues. Germline CDR1 and CDR2: SGHVS and FQNEAQ. V lost 5 bases to trimming and J lost 2 bases, with 15 bases between them. CDR3 sequence reads: CASSVGAPGNTEAFF. The CDR3 DNA reads TGTGCCAGCAGCGTCGGGGCCCCAGGAAACACTGAAGCTTTCTTT.

This clonotype was seen more than once but under ten times. The genes are TRBV27 and TRBJ1-4; D not certain. V lost 4 bases and J lost 7, with 10 bases in between. This CDR3 comprises 13 residues. The germline gives CDR1 MNHEY, CDR2 SMNVEV (reference sequence). Written as DNA, the CDR3 is TGTGCCAGCAGTTCCTATGAGCTTGAAAAACTGTTTTTT. Its protein is CASSSYELEKLFF. Full variable domain (rest looked up from reference TRBV27 and TRBJ1-4): EAQVTQNPRYLITVTGKKLTVTCSQNMNHEYMSWYRQDPGLGLRQIYYSMNVEVTDKGDVPEGYKVSRKEKRNFPLILESPSPNQTSLYFCASSSYELEKLFFGSGTQLSVL.

There are a few counts of this clonotype. This sequence joins TRBV12-3 or TRBV12-4 and TRBJ1-4; D unclear. Deletions cut 2 bases from V and 7 bases from J, with 11 bases between. This CDR3 region has 14 residues. The CDR3 DNA reads as TGTGCCAGCAGTTTAAATGTCCCGACTGAAAAACTGTTTTTT. Translating it yields CASSLNVPTEKLFF.

The chain recombines TRBV27 with TRBJ1-4; 7 bases agree with TRBD1. This CDR3 comprises 13 residues. V lost 2 bases and J lost 7; bases outside the gene matches: 1. Germline CDR1 reads MNHEY; CDR2 reads SMNVEV (reference sequence). The CDR3 DNA follows: TGTGCCAGCAGTTTAAGGGACAGTGAAAAACTGTTTTTT. Its translation is CASSLRDSEKLFF.

The chain recombines TRBV29-1 with TRBJ2-7; D remains unclear. There are 13 residues in the CDR3. The germline V gene has CDR1 SQVTM and CDR2 ANQGSEA. Trimming removed 7 bases at V and 0 bases at J, with 13 bases between. For the CDR3, the DNA is TGCAGCGCGATTCCTTCAAGCTCCTACGAGCAGTACTTC. The encoded protein is CSAIPSSSYEQYF.

The V and J genes are TRBV4-1 and TRBJ1-1; 7 nucleotides align to TRBD1. The CDR3 has 14 residues. The germline V gene has CDR1 MGHRA and CDR2 YSYEKL. The V segment lost 4 bases and the J segment 1 base; nucleotides outside the gene matches: 3. This CDR3 reads CASSRNRGNTEAFF. The CDR3 bases are TGCGCCAGCAGCCGGAACAGGGGGAACACTGAAGCTTTCTTT.

This clonotype was recorded a few times. The chain couples TRBV7-6 to TRBJ2-1; 7 bases line up with TRBD1. V was pared by 5 bases and J by 2 bases, with 9 bases of the junction left unmatched. The CDR3 has 16 amino acids. The germline CDR1 and CDR2 sequences are SGHVS and FNYEAQ. The chain's CDR3 is CASSPTETGTYNEQFF. The CDR3 region has the DNA TGTGCCAGCAGCCCCACGGAGACAGGGACCTACAATGAGCAGTTCTTC.

This clonotype was seen many times. The chain links TRBV7-9 to TRBJ2-5; D is perhaps TRBD1 (5 bases). Germline CDR1 and CDR2: SEHNR and FQNEAQ (reference sequence). Trimming left V 4 bases short and J 0 bases short, with 9 bases between. This CDR3 contains 14 residues. The CDR3 DNA reads TGTGCCAGCAGCTCCTCAGGGAACCAAGAGACCCAGTACTTC. This gives the protein CASSSSGNQETQYF.